The T cell receptor (beta chain) described here comes from a study of early T cells in non-severe SARS-CoV-2 infection. Attached unique molecular identifiers marked individual cDNA molecules. Each CDR3 protein gets one entry after TCRdb re-called the 5' RACE reads with MiXCR. The sample has approximately 110,000 distinct CDR3 sequences, 15% seen once. There are a few counts of this clonotype. Germline CDR1 MNHEY, CDR2 SVGAGI. V shed 5 bases and J 7 bases; nucleotides not matched to a gene: 14. The CDR3 spans 16 residues. Sequencing was done on a sample of whole blood. The V and J genes are TRBV6-5 and TRBJ1-2; 9 bases are a match to TRBD1. This sequence originates from an adult who was a healthcare worker with PCR-confirmed SARS-CoV-2 infection or an uninfected control (not recorded which). CDR3 sequence: CASSTGGLVVCLGYTF. The CDR3 region has the DNA TGTGCCAGCAGTACAGGGGGCCTTGTAGTCTGTCTTGGCTACACCTTC.